What follows are 23 T cell receptor beta chains derived from one specimen sequenced in a study of radiotherapy plus CTLA-4 blockade in lung cancer. Some clones are missing from TCRdb's copy, which holds only in-frame ones; the method was immunoSEQ multiplex PCR. The table lists 120,000 or so clones, about 90% of them singletons. Sequences were derived from peripheral blood, sampled from a patient treated with radiotherapy plus ipilimumab. These receptors all stem from a human donor with non-small cell lung cancer that progressed on radiotherapy plus ipilimumab.

The V gene is TRBV5-1, the J gene TRBJ2-1, with 12 positions matching TRBD2. This CDR3 contains 14 residues. Germline CDR1 reads SGHRS; CDR2 reads YFSETQ. V shed 9 bases and J 6 bases; nucleotides not matched to a gene: 7. CDR3 DNA: TGCGCCACCCAACTAGCGGGAGGTGGCAATGAGCAGTTCTTC. Its translation: CATQLAGGGNEQFF.

V is TRBV7-9 and J is TRBJ2-2; a weak D match, TRBD2 (5 bases). Germline CDR1 SEHNR, CDR2 FQNEAQ (reference sequence). This CDR3 is 14 amino acids long. With 5 bases removed from V and 4 bases from J, the gap between germline ends came to 11 bases. For the CDR3, the DNA is TGTGCCAGCAGCCCGCCCGGGATCACCGGGGAGCTGTTTTTT. Amino acid sequence: CASSPPGITGELFF.

The V gene is TRBV21-1, the J gene TRBJ1-5. TRBV21-1 is an annotated pseudogene. This CDR3 contains 16 residues. The chain's CDR3 is CASSKRGGDSNQPQHF. CDR3 nucleotides: TGTGCCAGCAGCAAAAGGGGGGGGGATAGCAATCAGCCCCAGCATTTT.

This chain connects TRBV5-8 to TRBJ1-2, with TRBD1 matching 9 bases. J gave up 0 bases and V 0 bases, and 6 bases lay outside the gene matches. From germline, CDR1 is SGHTS and CDR2 YDEGEE. The CDR3 contains 17 residues. CDR3 nucleotides: TGTGCCAGCAGCTTGGCCTTCGGACAGGGGTCTAACTATGGCTACACCTTC. It codes for CASSLAFGQGSNYGYTF. Full variable domain (missing parts from reference TRBV5-8 and TRBJ1-2): EAGVTQSPTHLIKTRGQQATLRCSPISGHTSVYWYQQALGLGLQFLLWYDEGEERNRGNFPPRFSGRQFPNYSSELNVNALELEDSALYLCASSLAFGQGSNYGYTFGSGTRLTVV.

The chain joins TRBV6-1 to TRBJ2-1; 12 bases fit TRBD2. The V gene's germline CDR1 is MNHNS and CDR2 SASEGT. V gave up 3 bases and J gave up 12 bases; unmatched junction bases: 6. The CDR3 has 14 residues. CDR3: CASSERASGGGQFF. In nucleotides, the CDR3 is TGTGCCAGCAGTGAGAGGGCTAGCGGGGGGGGGCAGTTCTTC.

This chain joins TRBV19 and TRBJ1-5, with D maybe TRBD1 (5 bases). The V gene lost 6 bases and the J gene lost 6 bases, with 12 bases spanning the gap. This CDR3 spans 13 amino acids. CDR1 LNHDA and CDR2 SQIVND come from the germline V gene (reference sequence). CDR3 in amino acids: CASSKLRGQPQHF. In DNA, the CDR3 is TGTGCCAGTAGCAAACTGAGGGGTCAGCCCCAGCATTTT.

This chain joins TRBV7-2 and TRBJ2-1, with TRBD2 matching over 7 bases. Germline assignment: CDR1 SGHTA and CDR2 FQGNSA. The CDR3 length is 16 residues. With V trimmed by 5 bases and J by 3 bases, 10 bases remained unmatched. The CDR3 loop reads CASSGRLAAVYNEQFF. The CDR3 nucleotides read TGTGCCAGCAGCGGACGACTAGCTGCGGTCTACAATGAGCAGTTCTTC.

V is TRBV7-9 and J is TRBJ2-1, with D unresolved. The CDR3 has 16 residues. V lost 5 bases and J 1 base, leaving 15 bases between the germline ends. Germline CDR1 SEHNR, CDR2 FQNEAQ (reference sequence). DNA of the CDR3: TGTGCCAGCAGCCCCTTGGGGTCCCAGTCCTACAATGAGCAGTTCTTC. It specifies CASSPLGSQSYNEQFF.

The chain carries TRBV19 and TRBJ1-5; D possibly corresponds to TRBD1 (5 bases). There are 15 residues in the CDR3. V gave up 6 bases and J gave up 3 bases, with 15 bases separating them. Germline-derived CDR1 and CDR2 are LNHDA and SQIVND (reference sequence). This CDR3 is CASRVRSGSNQPQHF. DNA of the CDR3: TGTGCCAGTAGAGTGCGCTCAGGGTCCAATCAGCCCCAGCATTTT.

The chain joins TRBV6-1 to TRBJ1-5, with a possible D match to TRBD1 (5 bases). CDR1 is MNHNS and CDR2 is SASEGT in the germline V gene. The CDR3 runs to 15 residues. V was clipped by 5 bases and J by 5 bases, with 16 bases between them. CDR3 residues: CASSSSGQGDQPQHF. Here the CDR3 DNA reads TGTGCCAGCAGTTCGTCGGGGCAGGGAGATCAGCCCCAGCATTTT.

The V and J genes are TRBV7-9 and TRBJ2-2; 9 positions agree with TRBD2. Losses at the gene ends were 6 bases for V and 2 bases for J; bases not matched to a gene: 1. This CDR3 spans 14 amino acids. Looked up from germline, CDR1 is SEHNR and CDR2 is FQNEAQ (reference sequence). The DNA of the CDR3 is TGTGCCAGCAGGGGGACTAGCAACACCGGGGAGCTGTTTTTT. Its translation: CASRGTSNTGELFF.

The chain joins TRBV27 to TRBJ1-2; 9 bases are shared with TRBD1. Germline lookup yields CDR1 MNHEY and CDR2 SMNVEV (reference sequence). V lost 5 bases and J lost 8; bases outside the gene matches: 6. The CDR3 covers 13 residues. The CDR3: CASSPRTGEGYTF. The DNA of the CDR3 is TGTGCCAGCAGTCCGAGGACAGGGGAGGGCTACACCTTC.

This clone was observed once. This rearrangement joins TRBV6-5 to TRBJ2-7, with TRBD2 as a possible D gene (5 bases). V was pared by 7 bases and J by 5 bases, with 15 bases between. The CDR3 has 13 residues. CDR1 MNHEY and CDR2 SVGAGI come from the germline V gene. This CDR3 is CASMGEWRNEQYF. CDR3 coding DNA: TGTGCCAGCATGGGAGAGTGGAGGAACGAGCAGTACTTC.

The chain joins TRBV19 to TRBJ2-7, with D possibly called TRBD1 or TRBD2 (7 bases each). The CDR3 length is 16 residues. The V gene lost 8 bases and the J gene lost 5 bases, with 25 bases spanning the gap. CDR1 is LNHDA, CDR2 SQIVND, per germline (reference sequence). The CDR3 bases are TGTGCCAGTTCCCATGGGAGGGGAAGGGGGCAAAACGAGCAGTACTTC. Its translation is CASSHGRGRGQNEQYF. Full variable domain (missing parts from reference TRBV19 and TRBJ2-7): DGGITQSPKYLFRKEGQNVTLSCEQNLNHDAMYWYRQDPGQGLRLIYYSQIVNDFQKGDIAEGYSVSREKKESFPLTVTSAQKNPTAFYLCASSHGRGRGQNEQYFGPGTRLTVT.

V is TRBV7-2 and J is TRBJ2-1; maybe TRBD2 (6 bases). CDR3 size: 12 residues. Germline CDR1 and CDR2: SGHTA and FQGNSA. Trimming cost V 2 bases and J 9 bases, with 8 bases left between them. The DNA of the CDR3 is TGTGCCAGCAGCTTACCGGGGGTTGAGCAGTTCTTC. This gives the protein CASSLPGVEQFF.

This sequence joins TRBV27 and TRBJ2-5; D is possibly TRBD1 (8 bases). The length of the CDR3 is 16 residues. Germline V lookup: CDR1 MNHEY, CDR2 SMNVEV (reference sequence). V dropped 6 bases and J dropped 5 bases, with 22 bases sitting between them. The CDR3 DNA is TGTGCCAGCAGATCAAATCCACAGGGGGGGTGGGAGACCCAGTACTTC. Residues: CASRSNPQGGWETQYF.

This clone has just one count. This chain links TRBV18 with TRBJ1-2, with D hard to call. Germline V lookup: CDR1 KGHSH, CDR2 LQKENI. CDR3 length: 17 amino acids. Trimming removed 3 bases from V and 3 bases from J, with 20 bases in between. DNA of the CDR3: TGTGCCAGCTCACCCTTACCCGAATCTGGGCGCGACTATGGCTACACCTTC. Translating it yields CASSPLPESGRDYGYTF.

The chain employs TRBV2 and TRBJ2-7; D is uncertain. V lost 6 bases and J 4 bases, leaving 7 bases between the germline ends. CDR3 length: 11 residues. Germline V gene data show CDR1 as SNHLY and CDR2 as FYNNEI. This CDR3 reads CASRVNYEQYF. The CDR3 DNA is TGTGCCAGCAGGGTAAATTACGAGCAGTACTTC.

The chain is built from TRBV29-1 and TRBJ1-1, with D perhaps matching TRBD1 (5 bases). CDR1 is SQVTM and CDR2 is ANQGSEA in the germline V gene. The CDR3 is 13 amino acids. V lost 7 bases to trimming and J lost 4 bases, with 16 bases between them. CDR3 in amino acids: CSASRAGPTEAFF. The DNA for the CDR3 is TGCAGCGCATCCCGGGCAGGGCCCACTGAAGCTTTCTTT. The full variable domain, its missing parts supplied by reference TRBV29-1 and TRBJ1-1, is SAVISQKPSRDICQRGTSLTIQCQVDSQVTMMFWYRQQPGQSLTLIATANQGSEATYESGFVIDKFPISRPNLTFSTLTVSNMSPEDSSIYLCSASRAGPTEAFFGQGTRLTVV.

The chain recombines TRBV5-4 with TRBJ2-7; possibly TRBD1 for D (5 bases). Trimming shortened V by 0 bases and J by 5 bases, and 18 bases separated the two germline ends. Germline lookup yields CDR1 SGHNT and CDR2 YYREEE (reference sequence). The CDR3 runs 16 residues. The CDR3 region is CASSLGVGAPKDEQYF. For the CDR3, the DNA is TGTGCCAGCAGCTTGGGAGTAGGGGCCCCCAAGGACGAGCAGTACTTC. Full variable domain (outside the CDR3, taken from reference TRBV5-4 and TRBJ2-7): ETGVTQSPTHLIKTRGQQVTLRCSSQSGHNTVSWYQQALGQGPQFIFQYYREEENGRGNFPPRFSGLQFPNYSSELNVNALELDDSALYLCASSLGVGAPKDEQYFGPGTRLTVT.

V usage is TRBV7-9 and J usage is TRBJ2-1, with 9 bases aligning to TRBD2. CDR3 size: 16 residues. V lost 1 base, J lost 6 bases, and 7 bases stayed unmatched. Per the germline V gene, CDR1 is SEHNR and CDR2 is FQNEAQ (reference sequence). CDR3 protein: CASSLVLSGRINEQFF. The CDR3 nucleotides are TGTGCCAGCAGCTTAGTTCTTAGCGGGAGAATCAATGAGCAGTTCTTC.

The chain carries TRBV25-1 and TRBJ1-1, with D perhaps matching TRBD1 (5 bases). Trimming took off 4 bases at V and 8 bases at J, with 14 bases between the two ends. Germline CDR1 and CDR2: MGHDK and SYGVNS. CDR3 length: 13 residues. The CDR3 DNA reads TGTGCCAGCAGTGGGGTGGGGCAGTCGGAAGCTTTCTTT. It specifies CASSGVGQSEAFF.

The rearrangement uses TRBV5-1 and TRBJ2-5, with 8 nucleotides matching TRBD1. The trim removed 1 base at V and 1 base at J, leaving 3 bases unmatched. The CDR3 has 15 amino acids. Germline V CDR1 and CDR2: SGHRS, YFSETQ. CDR3 coding DNA: TGCGCCAGCAGCTTGTACAGGGGGTCCCAAGAGACCCAGTACTTC. This codes for CASSLYRGSQETQYF.